What follows describes a single T cell receptor (beta chain). Germline values: CDR1 MNHEY, CDR2 SMNVEV (reference sequence). The CDR3 has 15 amino acids. Trimming cost V 0 bases and J 0 bases, with 9 bases left between them. The data originate from a study of T cell responses to AZD1222 COVID-19 vaccine. Some clones are missing from TCRdb's copy, which holds only in-frame ones; the method was immunoSEQ multiplex PCR. The repertoire includes 70,000 to 95,000 clones, around 90% of them detected once, and about 1.3% sits in the top ten. The origin of this receptor is an adult who received the AZD1222 COVID-19 vaccine. V usage is TRBV27 and J usage is TRBJ2-7; D possibly corresponds to TRBD2 (6 bases). Sequenced here: peripheral blood, sampled 28 days after the second AZD1222 dose. DNA for the CDR3: TGTGCCAGCAGTTTATCGCCGGGACTCTCCTACGAGCAGTACTTC. Amino acid sequence: CASSLSPGLSYEQYF.